This T cell receptor beta chain is drawn from a study of cytomegalovirus exposure and HLA in healthy donors. The CDR3 is 17 amino acids. Per germline, CDR1 MGHRA and CDR2 YSYEKL. After removal of 4 bases from V and 0 bases from J, the junction contained 9 bases not matched to a gene. Though probably carrying unrecorded immune exposures, donors were nominally healthy at sampling. The study's findings and limits: By a later analysis, the bulk of CMV-associated TCR beta chains appeared HLA-restricted. TCR beta V segments were, for the most part, productive about 90% or about 30% of the time in an earlier analysis.

Primers: 60 Vbeta forward and 13 Jbeta reverse. Assay used: immunoSEQ multiplex PCR; TCRdb lists only in-frame clones, some missing. The table lists 110,000 or so clones, less than 80% of them singletons, with 4% to 5% in the top ten. In this sample, this clone turned up once. The antigen remains undetermined. Sequencing was done on a sample of PBMCs. The source is a woman aged 40-49 years in good health and CMV-seropositive. The chain joins TRBV4-1 to TRBJ2-4; 7 nucleotides agree with TRBD2. The CDR3: CASSRSWGGLAKNIQYF. The CDR3 DNA follows: TGCGCCAGCAGCCGATCCTGGGGGGGGTTAGCCAAAAACATTCAGTACTTC.